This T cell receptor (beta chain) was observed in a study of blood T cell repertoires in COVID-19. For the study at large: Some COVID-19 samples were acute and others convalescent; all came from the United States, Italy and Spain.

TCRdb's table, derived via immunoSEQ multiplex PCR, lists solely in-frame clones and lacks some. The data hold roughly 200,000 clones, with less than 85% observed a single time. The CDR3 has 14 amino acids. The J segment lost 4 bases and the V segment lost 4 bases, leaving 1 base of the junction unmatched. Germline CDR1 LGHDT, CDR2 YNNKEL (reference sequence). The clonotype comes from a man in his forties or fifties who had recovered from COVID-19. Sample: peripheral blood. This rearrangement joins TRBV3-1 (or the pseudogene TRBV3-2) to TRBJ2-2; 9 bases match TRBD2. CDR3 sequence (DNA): TGTGCCAGCAGCCTGACTAGCGGCACCGGGGAGCTGTTTTTT. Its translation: CASSLTSGTGELFF.